The 27 T cell receptor beta chains below all came from one sample that was sequenced in a study of T cell changes during pregnancy in multiple sclerosis. Here immunoSEQ multiplex PCR was the method, and the copy in TCRdb shows in-frame clones only, minus some. The sample shows over 35,000 clones, 91% of them seen only once. The sequencing here drew on CD4+ T cells from peripheral blood mononuclear cells, taken in the second trimester of pregnancy. The receptors were sampled from a female donor in good health, enrolled as a control in a pregnancy study.

V gene TRBV2 combines with J gene TRBJ2-5, with TRBD1 identical over 11 bases. The DNA end lines up better with TRBJ2-7; the J call may be wrong. The CDR3 sequence is 14 residues long. Germline assignment: CDR1 SNHLY and CDR2 FYNNEI. The CDR3 spells CASNSGQGVYEQYF. The CDR3, as DNA: TGTGCCAGCAATTCGGGACAGGGGGTCTACGAGCAGTACTTC.

V is TRBV5-4 and J is TRBJ2-2; D call uncertain. The V gene's germline CDR1 is SGHNT and CDR2 YYREEE (reference sequence). CDR3 length: 13 amino acids. Trimming removed 1 base at V and 10 bases at J, with 11 bases between. The CDR3 spells CASSLTPRPELFF. The DNA of the CDR3 is TGTGCCAGCAGCTTGACTCCCCGTCCGGAGCTGTTTTTT.

The chain has TRBV9 and TRBJ1-2, with D possibly matching TRBD1 (6 bases). Between the trimmed V and J ends, which lost 0 bases and 4 bases, there was a span of 13 bases. The CDR3 has 15 residues. Germline values: CDR1 SGDLS, CDR2 YYNGEE. Written as DNA, the CDR3 is TGTGCCAGCAGCGTAGATATAAACAGGGCCTATGGCTACACCTTC. Protein product: CASSVDINRAYGYTF.

The chain recombines TRBV2 with TRBJ1-2, with a possible D match to TRBD1 (6 bases). V lost 4 bases, J lost 4 bases, and 10 bases lay in between. This CDR3 spans 13 amino acids. Germline V gene lookup returns CDR1 SNHLY and CDR2 FYNNEI. The CDR3 nucleotides read TGTGCCAGCAGTGCTGGACAGCTCTATGGCTACACCTTC. Translation gives CASSAGQLYGYTF.

The chain is built from TRBV10-3 and TRBJ2-7; 9 bases fit TRBD1. This CDR3 comprises 14 residues. V lost 8 bases and J lost 4; bases outside the gene matches: 9. Germline CDR1 and CDR2: ENHRY and SYGVKD. CDR3 sequence (DNA): TGTGCCATCTCTCAGGGGGGACAGGGATACGAGCAGTACTTC. This sequence encodes CAISQGGQGYEQYF.

V and J are TRBV18 and TRBJ2-3; no reliable D call. Trimming removed 3 bases at V and 4 bases at J, with 8 bases between. The length of the CDR3 is 13 residues. Germline V gene lookup returns CDR1 KGHSH and CDR2 LQKENI. The DNA of the CDR3 is TGTGCCAGCTCACCTCTATCGGCAGATACGCAGTATTTT. This sequence encodes CASSPLSADTQYF. The full variable domain, in which reference TRBV18 and TRBJ2-3 provide the parts outside the CDR3, is NAGVMQNPRHLVRRRGQEARLRCSPMKGHSHVYWYRQLPEEGLKFMVYLQKENIIDESGMPKERFSAEFPKEGPSILRIQQVVRGDSAAYFCASSPLSADTQYFGPGTRLTVL.

The CDR3 DNA reads TGCGCCAGCAGCCCCTACCTTGGCGGGGGGCAAGAGACCCAGTACTTC. The encoded protein is CASSPYLGGGQETQYF. The rearrangement uses TRBV4-1 and TRBJ2-5; TRBD2 matches 8 bases. Germline values: CDR1 MGHRA, CDR2 YSYEKL. The CDR3 covers 16 residues. J lost 2 bases, V lost 4 bases, and 9 bases had no gene match.

This chain joins TRBV6-4 and TRBJ2-1; 10 nucleotides align to TRBD2. Germline CDR1 MRHNA, CDR2 SNTAGT. The CDR3 contains 14 residues. The V gene end was trimmed by 6 bases and the J gene end by 3 bases; junction bases not matched to a gene: 2. CDR3 DNA sequence: TGTGCCAGCAGCAGGACTAGCGGCTACAATGAGCAGTTCTTC. This translates into CASSRTSGYNEQFF.

CDR3: CAGGDRESGEQFF. DNA of the CDR3: TGTGCCGGAGGGGACAGGGAGTCGGGTGAGCAGTTCTTC. The chain is built from TRBV2 and TRBJ2-1; TRBD1 matches at 9 bases. In germline, CDR1 is SNHLY, CDR2 FYNNEI. This CDR3 comprises 13 residues. V gave up 11 bases and J gave up 9 bases; unmatched junction bases: 11. The complete variable domain, with remaining parts taken from reference TRBV2 and TRBJ2-1, reads EPEVTQTPSHQVTQMGQEVILRCVPISNHLYFYWYRQILGQKVEFLVSFYNNEISEKSEIFDDQFSVERPDGSNFTLKIRSTKLEDSAMYFCAGGDRESGEQFFGPGTRLTVL.

V is TRBV28 and J is TRBJ1-5, with a weak D call TRBD1 (6 bases). Germline CDR1 reads MDHEN; CDR2 reads SYDVKM. V lost 6 bases and J lost 3, with 9 bases in between. The CDR3 extends over 13 amino acids. The CDR3 bases are TGTGCCAGCAGCGACAGGAACAATCAGCCCCAGCATTTT. Amino acid sequence: CASSDRNNQPQHF.

This chain uses TRBV27 with TRBJ1-6; D unclear. V was clipped by 5 bases and J by 5 bases, with 10 bases between them. Germline CDR1 reads MNHEY; CDR2 reads SMNVEV (reference sequence). CDR3 length equals 14 residues. CDR3 DNA: TGTGCCAGCAGTCAACACGGAGATAATTCACCCCTCCACTTT. This gives the protein CASSQHGDNSPLHF.

The chain is built from TRBV7-8 and TRBJ1-1; 8 bases map to TRBD1. This CDR3 is built from 19 residues. The germline V gene encodes CDR1 SGHVS and CDR2 FQNEAQ. J was trimmed by 0 bases and V by 6 bases; bases with no gene match: 18. CDR3 bases: TGTGCCAGCAGTCAGACAGCAGGGGGCGTTACGAGGATGAACACTGAAGCTTTCTTT. Translation gives CASSQTAGGVTRMNTEAFF.

V usage is TRBV19 and J usage is TRBJ2-3; D may be TRBD2 (6 bases). Germline V gene lookup returns CDR1 LNHDA and CDR2 SQIVND (reference sequence). CDR3 length: 12 residues. Between the trimmed V and J ends, which lost 10 bases and 6 bases, there was a span of 14 bases. CDR3 DNA: TGTGCCACCTCACCTCGGGGGGATACGCAGTATTTT. Translating it yields CATSPRGDTQYF.

This clone was picked up a small number of times. The identical CDR3 is also encoded by other nucleotide sequences in the sample. The rearrangement links TRBV10-1 to TRBJ1-2, with 7 bases matching TRBD1. This CDR3 region has 13 residues. V shed 6 bases and J 5 bases; nucleotides not matched to a gene: 6. In germline, CDR1 is WNHNN, CDR2 SYGVQD (reference sequence). CDR3 DNA: TGCGCCAGCAGCCCACAGGGGAGTTATGGCTACACCTTC. Translation gives CASSPQGSYGYTF.

This rearrangement joins TRBV7-2 to TRBJ2-1, with 7 nucleotides matching TRBD2. J lost 0 bases, V lost 2 bases, and 7 bases had no gene match. CDR1 and CDR2 (germline): SGHTA, FQGNSA. The length of the CDR3 is 17 residues. Written as DNA, the CDR3 is TGTGCCAGCAGCTTATCCGGACTAGAGAGCTCCTACAATGAGCAGTTCTTC. It codes for CASSLSGLESSYNEQFF.

The CDR3 is CASSGGVGEQYF. The CDR3 nucleotides are TGTGCCAGCAGCGGGGGGGTGGGCGAGCAGTACTTC. V is TRBV5-6 and J is TRBJ2-7, with 7 positions matching TRBD2. Germline assignment: CDR1 SGHDT and CDR2 YYEEEE. The CDR3 consists of 12 residues. The V gene end was trimmed by 4 bases and the J gene end by 6 bases; junction bases not matched to a gene: 4.

The chain's CDR3 is CASREQVGLNEQFF. The CDR3 nucleotides read TGCGCCAGCAGAGAACAGGTGGGGTTGAATGAGCAGTTCTTC. This chain uses TRBV5-1 with TRBJ2-1; D perhaps matches TRBD1 (5 bases). The ends were cut back, 5 bases at V and 7 bases at J, with 16 bases in the middle. The germline V gene has CDR1 SGHRS and CDR2 YFSETQ. The CDR3 has 14 residues.

The chain links TRBV10-3 to TRBJ2-2, with 11 nucleotides matching TRBD2. The CDR3 totals 15 residues. The trim removed 11 bases at V and 3 bases at J, leaving 8 bases unmatched. The germline V gene encodes CDR1 ENHRY and CDR2 SYGVKD. CDR3 sequence: CASSELAGDTGELFF. CDR3 nucleotide sequence: TGTGCCTCCTCCGAACTAGCGGGGGACACCGGGGAGCTGTTTTTT.

The gene calls are TRBV6-1 and TRBJ2-3; 9 bases map to TRBD2. Germline V gene lookup returns CDR1 MNHNS and CDR2 SASEGT. The CDR3 sequence is 14 residues long. Germline trimming cut 7 bases from V and 6 bases from J; bases unmatched to any gene: 8. The CDR3 DNA is TGTGCCAGCAAGGTTAGCGGGAGTTCGGATACGCAGTATTTT. Its translation is CASKVSGSSDTQYF.

This sequence joins TRBV6-5 and TRBJ1-4, with TRBD1 matching over 9 bases. Germline values: CDR1 MNHEY, CDR2 SVGAGI. The CDR3 has 16 residues. V shed 6 bases, J shed 2 bases, and the junction held 7 bases outside the gene matches. DNA for the CDR3: TGTGCCAGCAGATACGGACAGGGGCTTACTAATGAAAAACTGTTTTTT. Translation: CASRYGQGLTNEKLFF.

The V and J genes are TRBV18 and TRBJ2-3, with 12 bases that match TRBD2. CDR1 and CDR2 from the germline V gene are KGHSH and LQKENI. This CDR3 contains 16 residues. V was pared by 3 bases and J by 2 bases, with 3 bases of the junction left unmatched. The CDR3 here is CASSPGLAGSTDTQYF. CDR3 in DNA: TGTGCCAGCTCACCCGGACTAGCGGGATCCACAGATACGCAGTATTTT.

This clone was counted a single time. The chain has TRBV5-4 and TRBJ2-1, with D possibly TRBD1 on 6 matching bases. The ends were cut back, 4 bases at V and 4 bases at J, with 12 bases in the middle. From germline, CDR1 is SGHNT and CDR2 YYREEE (reference sequence). CDR3 length: 14 residues. The CDR3 DNA sequence: TGTGCCAGCAGCATCGGACAGCTTTACAATGAGCAGTTCTTC. Its protein product is CASSIGQLYNEQFF.

This chain connects TRBV7-9 to TRBJ2-2, with D tentatively TRBD2 (6 bases). The CDR3 length is 15 residues. CDR1 is SEHNR and CDR2 is FQNEAQ in the germline V gene (reference sequence). V gave up 1 base and J gave up 0 bases, with 6 bases separating them. The DNA for the CDR3 is TGTGCCAGCAGCTTAGGCGGGACGAACACCGGGGAGCTGTTTTTT. Residues: CASSLGGTNTGELFF.

The chain recombines TRBV28 with TRBJ1-5, with D unresolved. V was shortened by 3 bases and J by 3 bases, with 9 bases between the two germline ends. Germline CDR1 MDHEN, CDR2 SYDVKM. The CDR3 has 14 residues. CDR3 region: CASSLYQANQPQHF. The CDR3 nucleotides read TGTGCCAGCAGTTTGTACCAGGCCAATCAGCCCCAGCATTTT.

The chain carries TRBV2 and TRBJ2-7; D is unclear. The V end lost 7 bases, the J end lost 0 bases, and 7 bases lay between the germline ends. The CDR3 is 12 residues long. Germline V lookup: CDR1 SNHLY, CDR2 FYNNEI. CDR3 sequence reads: CASTRSSYEQYF. The CDR3 bases are TGTGCCAGCACCCGTAGCTCCTACGAGCAGTACTTC.

The J gene is TRBJ1-1, the V gene TRBV19, with D tentatively TRBD1 (6 bases). This CDR3 contains 15 residues. Trimming stripped 5 bases from V and 1 base from J, with 14 bases between. CDR1 LNHDA and CDR2 SQIVND come from the germline V gene (reference sequence). CDR3 loop: CASSPHGGQNTEAFF. In DNA form, the CDR3 reads TGTGCCAGTAGTCCTCACGGGGGGCAGAACACTGAAGCTTTCTTT.

V is TRBV29-1 and J is TRBJ1-2; TRBD1 is a possible D gene (6 bases). The CDR3 extends over 11 amino acids. The germline V and J ends were trimmed by 4 bases and 4 bases, with 7 bases remaining between them. Germline V gives CDR1 SQVTM, CDR2 ANQGSEA. The chain's CDR3 is CSVVGGYGYTF. DNA for the CDR3: TGCAGCGTTGTAGGGGGCTATGGCTACACCTTC.